These T cell receptor beta chains were read from a single sample in a study of beta chain features in type 1 diabetes. This table comes from immunoSEQ multiplex PCR, and its TCRdb copy is limited to in-frame clones, with some not included. The data contain under 550,000 clones, about an eighth of them singletons. Sequenced sample: naive CD4+ T cells from blood. The receptors derive from a woman aged 18-29 years in good health. Both conserved end residues are trimmed from each CDR3.

j_call	v_call	cdr3_length	cdr3_aa
TRBJ2-3	TRBV6-1	10	ASSDRIDTQY
TRBJ2-1	TRBV30	9	AWSVAHEQF
TRBJ2-7	TRBV19	15	ASSIVGRARKPYEQY
TRBJ2-5	TRBV4-2	13	ASSQEGTGVETQY
TRBJ2-1	TRBV9	11	ASSVGAENEQF
TRBJ1-2	TRBV7-9	13	ASSLRAEPYYGYT
TRBJ1-2	TRBV5-6	13	ASHRYRGPLYGYT
TRBJ1-3	TRBV4-1	10	ASSQVGNTIY
TRBJ2-7	TRBV7-2	9	ASSFLAEQY
TRBJ2-1	TRBV7-2	12	ASSRAGLVDEQF
TRBJ2-1	TRBV27	15	ASSRPGLTSSYNEQF
TRBJ1-4	TRBV2	12	AIRPGHPNEKLF
TRBJ2-1	TRBV6-6	14	ASSYSPGTGIDEQF
TRBJ1-4	TRBV15	12	ATSRPRQNEKLF
TRBJ1-2	TRBV29-1	11	SASGQGNYGYT
TRBJ2-3	TRBV4-1	12	ASSLQAVTDTQY
TRBJ1-2	TRBV7-2	14	ASSLGSGAPGYGYT
TRBJ2-3	TRBV7-2	13	ASSSQVVGTDTQY
TRBJ2-1	TRBV7-9	13	ASSPGGRSYNEQF
TRBJ2-7	TRBV6-1	13	ASILKGEASYEQY
TRBJ2-6	TRBV5-1	13	ASSYRGSGANVLT
TRBJ2-3	TRBV5-1	9	ASSFSNTQY
TRBJ2-5	TRBV9	14	ASSPPGHAVIQTQY
TRBJ2-1	TRBV29-1	12	SVERTSGFDEQF
TRBJ2-1	TRBV29-1	12	SVRSLASVNEQF
TRBJ2-5	TRBV30	12	AWSVGGAQETQY
TRBJ2-3	TRBV4-2	14	ASSIRLAGGTDTQY
TRBJ2-7	TRBV10-3	13	AISESPGSGYEQY
TRBJ2-7	TRBV2	12	ASSQGQGFYEQY
TRBJ2-3	TRBV7-9	10	ASSRVSDTQY
TRBJ1-4	TRBV13	12	ASSHYGTNEKLF
TRBJ1-2	TRBV7-9	12	ASSRPNGEGGYT
TRBJ1-1	TRBV28	11	ASRLDGHTEAF
TRBJ1-3	TRBV25-1	13	ASSGGQGRGNTIY
TRBJ1-1	TRBV4-1	12	ASSQARVTAEAF
TRBJ2-5	TRBV4-1	16	ASSPRTSGGAQGETQY
TRBJ1-5	TRBV7-9	10	ASSWWGGPQH
TRBJ1-2	TRBV18	13	ASQERQTLNYGYT
TRBJ2-5	TRBV7-9	10	ASSPPTETQY
TRBJ2-3	TRBV5-6	11	ASSFLRTDTQY
TRBJ1-3	TRBV4-1	13	ASSPRPGSGNTIY
TRBJ2-2	TRBV29-1	11	SVGSRGTGELF
TRBJ2-1	TRBV2	12	ASSVSRSYNEQF
TRBJ2-5	TRBV5-1	14	ASSFYLGPAPETQY
TRBJ2-3	TRBV5-1	9	ASSLEVTQY
TRBJ2-3	TRBV7-2	12	ASSRREGPDTQY
TRBJ2-7	TRBV9	12	ASSADRRPYEQY
TRBJ1-1	TRBV14	10	ASSPVGTEAF
TRBJ2-1	TRBV7-3	13	ASSLTSGTYNEQF